These T cell receptor beta chains were read from a single sample in a study of glioma-infiltrating T cells. TCRdb processed the multiplex PCR reads anew with MiXCR; each CDR3 protein has one entry. The sample has fewer than 90,000 distinct CDR3 sequences, around a quarter seen once; the top ten hold roughly 6.7%. The sample was glioma tissue, nonneoplastic brain tissue, or PBMCs (not recorded which). The receptors were sampled from a human donor with low-grade glioma or glioblastoma, undergoing nonglioma brain surgery, or in good health (not recorded which). The CDR3 runs from the conserved cysteine through the conserved F or W. D genes are given only for firm matches. Size is stated for part of the rows, as once, few or many counts, or as a class when the clone is expanded.

j_call v_call d_call clone_size cdr3_nt cdr3_aa
TRBJ2-7 TRBV15 TRBD2 many TGTGCCACCAGCCAGGGACTAGAAAGTAGTTACGAGCAGTACTTC CATSQGLESSYEQYF
TRBJ2-3 TRBV27 TRBD2 many TGTGCCAGCAGTTTAGTAGCGGGGGCCAATACGCAGTATTTT CASSLVAGANTQYF
TRBJ2-3 TRBV12-3/TRBV12-4 NA many TGTGCCAGCACCAGGAGAGATACGCAGTATTTT CASTRRDTQYF
TRBJ2-7 TRBV20-1 NA many TGCAGTGAGGCCGGGGTTTCGGGAGAGCAGTACTTC CSEAGVSGEQYF
TRBJ2-7 TRBV6-5 NA NA TGTGCTAGCAGTTTCCGGCGGAAGAACGAGCAGTACTTC CASSFRRKNEQYF
TRBJ1-4 TRBV11-2 NA many TGTGCCAGCAGCTTGGACGGGTTCGGACTGTTTTTT CASSLDGFGLFF
TRBJ2-5 TRBV25-1 TRBD2 NA TGTGCCAGCAGCGTCGGGGGGAGAATCGCAGGGACCCAGTACTTC CASSVGGRIAGTQYF
TRBJ1-1 TRBV6-2/TRBV6-3 NA NA TGTGCCACTAATAGCGCGCCTGGGGGTGACACTAAAGCTTTCTTT CATNSAPGGDTKAFF
TRBJ2-7 TRBV20-1 NA many TGCAGTGCTAGAGGCCCCGGGTCAAACTCCTACGAGCAGTACTTC CSARGPGSNSYEQYF
TRBJ2-5 TRBV10-3 TRBD2 NA TGTGCCCACGGTGGAGGTAGGAAGTCTAGCGGGTACCAAGAGACCCAGTACTTC CAHGGGRKSSGYQETQYF